The 5 T cell receptor beta chains reported below all come from one sample, sequenced in a study of T cells expressing NK-cell markers. From the 5' RACE reads, TCRdb lists one entry per CDR3 protein and no DNA. This listing includes 160,000 or so distinct CDR3 sequences. The sequencing input was blood T cells: a sorted CD56 or NKG2C T cell subset, CD4+ or CD8+ T cells, or bulk PBMC T cells (not recorded which). The receptors stem from a woman aged 18-69 years in good health.

The J gene is TRBJ2-2, the V gene TRBV5-1; the D gene TCRdb calls, TRBD2, cannot be checked with no DNA. The germline V gene has CDR1 SGHRS and CDR2 YFSETQ. CDR3 length: 15 amino acids. CDR3 residues: CASSFNSGNTGELFF.

This chain links TRBV6-5 with TRBJ1-1. The CDR3 loop spans 15 amino acids. The germline CDR1 and CDR2 sequences are MNHEY and SVGAGI. CDR3 loop: CASKYQVQRNTEAFF.

The chain has TRBV20-1 and TRBJ2-5; TCRdb reports TRBD1, a call that lacks DNA to check it against. Germline CDR1 reads DFQATT; CDR2 reads SNEGSKA (reference sequence). CDR3 size: 14 residues. CDR3 loop: CSAREDRGAETQYF.

The chain links TRBV20-1 to TRBJ1-1; the TCRdb call, TRBD1, lacks DNA for checking. From germline, CDR1 is DFQATT and CDR2 SNEGSKA (reference sequence). This CDR3 spans 15 amino acids. The CDR3 is CSARDPQGAGTEAFF.

The rearrangement uses TRBV20-1 and TRBJ1-6; TCRdb names TRBD1, which stays unverified in the absence of DNA. CDR3 size: 14 residues. Germline CDR1 is DFQATT and CDR2 is SNEGSKA (reference sequence). The CDR3 region is CSAPGTGSNSPLHF.